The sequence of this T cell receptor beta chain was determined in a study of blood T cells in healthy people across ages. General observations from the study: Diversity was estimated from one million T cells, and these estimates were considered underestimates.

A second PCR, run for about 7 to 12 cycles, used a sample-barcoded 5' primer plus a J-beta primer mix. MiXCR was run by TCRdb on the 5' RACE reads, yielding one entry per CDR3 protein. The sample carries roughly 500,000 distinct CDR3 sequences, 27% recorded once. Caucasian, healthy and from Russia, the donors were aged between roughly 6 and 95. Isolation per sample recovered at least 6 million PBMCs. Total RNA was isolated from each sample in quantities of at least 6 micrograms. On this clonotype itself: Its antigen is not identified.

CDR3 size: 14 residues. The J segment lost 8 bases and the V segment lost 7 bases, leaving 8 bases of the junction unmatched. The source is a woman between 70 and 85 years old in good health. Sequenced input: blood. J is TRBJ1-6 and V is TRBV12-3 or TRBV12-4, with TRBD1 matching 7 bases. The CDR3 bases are TGTGCCAGCAATACGGGACAGCCGGATTCACCCCTCCACTTT. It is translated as CASNTGQPDSPLHF.